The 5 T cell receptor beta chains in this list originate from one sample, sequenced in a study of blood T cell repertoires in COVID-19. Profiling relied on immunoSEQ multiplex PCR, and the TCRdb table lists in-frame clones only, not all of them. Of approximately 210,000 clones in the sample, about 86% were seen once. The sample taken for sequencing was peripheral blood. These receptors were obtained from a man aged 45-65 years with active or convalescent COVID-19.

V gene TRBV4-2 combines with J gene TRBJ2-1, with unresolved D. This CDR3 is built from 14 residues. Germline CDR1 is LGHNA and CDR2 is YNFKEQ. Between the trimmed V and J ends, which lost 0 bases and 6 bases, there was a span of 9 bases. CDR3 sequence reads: CASSQEGLVNEQFF. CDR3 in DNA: TGTGCCAGCAGCCAAGAAGGCCTAGTCAATGAGCAGTTCTTC.

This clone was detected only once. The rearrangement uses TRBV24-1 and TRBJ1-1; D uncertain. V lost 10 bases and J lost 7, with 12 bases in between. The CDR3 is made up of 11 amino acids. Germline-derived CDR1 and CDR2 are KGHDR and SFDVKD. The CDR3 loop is CATSVGHEAFF. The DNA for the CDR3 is TGTGCCACTAGCGTTGGTCATGAAGCTTTCTTT.

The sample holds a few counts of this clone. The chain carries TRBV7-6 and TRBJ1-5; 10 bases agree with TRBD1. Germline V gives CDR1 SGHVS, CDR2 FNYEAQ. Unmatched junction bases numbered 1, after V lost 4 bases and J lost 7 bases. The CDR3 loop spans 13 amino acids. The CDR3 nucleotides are TGTGCCAGCAGCTCGGACAGGGGGCAGCCCCAGCATTTT. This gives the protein CASSSDRGQPQHF.

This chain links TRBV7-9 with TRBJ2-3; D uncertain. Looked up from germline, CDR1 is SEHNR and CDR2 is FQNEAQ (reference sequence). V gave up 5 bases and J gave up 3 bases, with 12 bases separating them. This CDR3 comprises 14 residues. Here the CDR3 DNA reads TGTGCCAGCAGCCTCCGCCCTAGTACAGATACGCAGTATTTT. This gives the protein CASSLRPSTDTQYF.

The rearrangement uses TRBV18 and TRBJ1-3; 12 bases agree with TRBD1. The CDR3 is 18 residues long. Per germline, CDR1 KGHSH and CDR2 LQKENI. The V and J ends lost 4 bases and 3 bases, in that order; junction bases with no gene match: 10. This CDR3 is CASSRPGTGGPSGNTIYF. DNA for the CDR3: TGTGCCAGCTCACGCCCCGGGACAGGGGGCCCGAGTGGAAACACCATATATTTT.